This T cell receptor beta chain stems from a study of blood T cell repertoires in COVID-19. About the study: Acute and convalescent COVID-19 specimens originated in the United States, Italy and Spain.

This CDR3 region has 13 residues. Germline V gene data show CDR1 as MNHEY and CDR2 as SMNVEV (reference sequence). With 8 bases clipped from V and 6 bases from J, the junction kept 4 bases outside the gene matches. The assay was immunoSEQ multiplex PCR, and TCRdb's table has in-frame clones only and misses some. This table holds hundreds of thousands of clones, around four fifths found once. This sequence joins TRBV27 and TRBJ2-1; 10 nucleotides match TRBD1. The sequence came from a woman aged 45-65 years who had been exposed to COVID-19. Sequenced sample: PBMCs or T cells enriched from blood (not recorded which). The DNA for the CDR3 is TGTGCCAGCGGCCGGGACAGGGGCAATGAGCAGTTCTTC. This gives the protein CASGRDRGNEQFF.